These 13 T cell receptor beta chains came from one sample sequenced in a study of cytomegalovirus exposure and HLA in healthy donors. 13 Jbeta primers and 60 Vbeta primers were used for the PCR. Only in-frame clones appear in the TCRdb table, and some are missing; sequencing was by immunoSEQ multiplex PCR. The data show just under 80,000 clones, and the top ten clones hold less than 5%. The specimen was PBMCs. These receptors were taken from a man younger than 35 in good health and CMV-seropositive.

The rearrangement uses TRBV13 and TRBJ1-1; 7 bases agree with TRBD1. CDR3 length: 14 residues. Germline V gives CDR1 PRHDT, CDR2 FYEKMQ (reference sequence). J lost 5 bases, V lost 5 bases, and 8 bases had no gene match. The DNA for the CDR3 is TGTGCCAGCAGCCAGACAGGGTGGGGAACTGAAGCTTTCTTT. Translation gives CASSQTGWGTEAFF.

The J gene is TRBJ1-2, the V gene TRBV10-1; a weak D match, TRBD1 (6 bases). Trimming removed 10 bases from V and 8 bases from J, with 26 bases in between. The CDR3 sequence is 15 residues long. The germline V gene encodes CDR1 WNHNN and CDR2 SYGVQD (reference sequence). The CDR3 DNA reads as TGCGCCATTCCTGGACAGACAGAACTATGTTTCGGCTACACCTTC. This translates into CAIPGQTELCFGYTF.

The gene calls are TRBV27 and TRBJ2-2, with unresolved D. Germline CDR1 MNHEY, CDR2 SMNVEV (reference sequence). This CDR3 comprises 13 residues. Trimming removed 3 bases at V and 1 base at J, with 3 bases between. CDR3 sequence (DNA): TGTGCCAGCAGTTTCAGGAACACCGGGGAGCTGTTTTTT. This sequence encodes CASSFRNTGELFF.

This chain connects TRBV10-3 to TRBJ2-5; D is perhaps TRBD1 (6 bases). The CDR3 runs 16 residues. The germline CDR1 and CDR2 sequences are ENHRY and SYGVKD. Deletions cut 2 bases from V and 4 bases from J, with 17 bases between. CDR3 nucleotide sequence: TGTGCCATCAGTGAGAGGGGGTTAGGTTCGGGAGAGACCCAGTACTTC. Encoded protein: CAISERGLGSGETQYF.

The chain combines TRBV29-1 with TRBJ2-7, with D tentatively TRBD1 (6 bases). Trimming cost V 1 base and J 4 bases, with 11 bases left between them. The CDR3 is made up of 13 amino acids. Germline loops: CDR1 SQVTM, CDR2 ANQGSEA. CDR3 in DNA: TGCAGCGTTGAAGGGGCAGGGGCGTACGAGCAGTACTTC. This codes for CSVEGAGAYEQYF.

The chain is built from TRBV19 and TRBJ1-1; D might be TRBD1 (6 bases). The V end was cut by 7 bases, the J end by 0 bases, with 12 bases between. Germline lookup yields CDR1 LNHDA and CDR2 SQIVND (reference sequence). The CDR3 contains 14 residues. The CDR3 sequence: CASNAGVMNTEAFF. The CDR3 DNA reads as TGTGCCAGTAACGCAGGGGTTATGAACACTGAAGCTTTCTTT.

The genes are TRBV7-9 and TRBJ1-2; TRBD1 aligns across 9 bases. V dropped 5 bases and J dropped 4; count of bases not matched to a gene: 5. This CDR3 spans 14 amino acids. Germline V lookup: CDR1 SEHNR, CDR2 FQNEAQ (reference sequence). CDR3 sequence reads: CASSPTGQGYGYTF. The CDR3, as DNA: TGTGCCAGCAGCCCAACGGGACAGGGCTATGGCTACACCTTC.

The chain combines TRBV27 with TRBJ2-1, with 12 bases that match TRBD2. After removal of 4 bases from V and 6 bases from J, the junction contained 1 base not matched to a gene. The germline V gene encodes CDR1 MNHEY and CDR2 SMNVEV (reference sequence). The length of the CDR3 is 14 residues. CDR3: CASSWGLAGNEQFF. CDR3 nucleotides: TGTGCCAGCAGTTGGGGACTAGCGGGCAATGAGCAGTTCTTC.

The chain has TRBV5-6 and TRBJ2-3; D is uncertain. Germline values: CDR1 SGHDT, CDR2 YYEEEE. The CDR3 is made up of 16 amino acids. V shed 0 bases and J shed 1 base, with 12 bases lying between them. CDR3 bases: TGTGCCAGCAGCTTGGCCCGTTTGCAGGGCACAGATACGCAGTATTTT. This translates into CASSLARLQGTDTQYF.

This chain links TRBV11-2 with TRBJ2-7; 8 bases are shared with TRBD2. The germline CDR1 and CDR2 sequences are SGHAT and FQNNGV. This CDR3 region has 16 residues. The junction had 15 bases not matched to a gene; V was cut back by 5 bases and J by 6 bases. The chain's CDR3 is CASSPRTSNLVSEQYF. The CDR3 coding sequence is TGTGCCAGCAGCCCGCGGACTAGCAACTTAGTCTCCGAGCAGTACTTC.

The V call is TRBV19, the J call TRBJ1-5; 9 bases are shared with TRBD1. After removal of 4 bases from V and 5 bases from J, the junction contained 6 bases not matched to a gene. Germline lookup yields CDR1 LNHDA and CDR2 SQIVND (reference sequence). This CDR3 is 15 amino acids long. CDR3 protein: CASSTGQGGDQPQHF. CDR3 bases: TGTGCCAGTAGTACGGGACAGGGAGGGGATCAGCCCCAGCATTTT. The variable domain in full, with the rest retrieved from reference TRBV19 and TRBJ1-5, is DGGITQSPKYLFRKEGQNVTLSCEQNLNHDAMYWYRQDPGQGLRLIYYSQIVNDFQKGDIAEGYSVSREKKESFPLTVTSAQKNPTAFYLCASSTGQGGDQPQHFGDGTRLSIL.

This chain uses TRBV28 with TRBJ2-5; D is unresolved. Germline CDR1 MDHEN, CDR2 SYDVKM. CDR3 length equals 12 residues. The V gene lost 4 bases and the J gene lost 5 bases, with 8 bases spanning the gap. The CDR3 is CASSSSPETQYF. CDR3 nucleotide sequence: TGTGCCAGCAGTTCATCCCCCGAGACCCAGTACTTC.

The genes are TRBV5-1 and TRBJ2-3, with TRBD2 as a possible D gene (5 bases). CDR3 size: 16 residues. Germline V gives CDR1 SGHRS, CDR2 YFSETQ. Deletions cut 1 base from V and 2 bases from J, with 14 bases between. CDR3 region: CASSLNGVGYTDTQYF. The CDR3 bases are TGCGCCAGCAGCTTGAACGGGGTGGGATACACAGATACGCAGTATTTT. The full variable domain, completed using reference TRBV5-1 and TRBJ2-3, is KAGVTQTPRYLIKTRGQQVTLSCSPISGHRSVSWYQQTPGQGLQFLFEYFSETQRNKGNFPGRFSGRQFSNSRSEMNVSTLELGDSALYLCASSLNGVGYTDTQYFGPGTRLTVL.